This TCR beta chain was found in a study of control samples from healthy donors and cancer patients (dated by TCRdb to 2020 to 2021). The library was prepared using the immunoSEQ multiplex PCR assay. The table comes from immuneACCESS by way of TCRdb, which keeps in-frame sequences with V and J called. Part of the clones is missing from these tables; in studies checked, under half for an unresolved V gene and the rest for unknown reasons. Here the sample has fewer than 120,000 clones; roughly 88% occur a single time. The ten top clones hold 3.5% to 4% of the sample. As concerns this clone: Its specific antigen is unknown. No clone much larger than this one lies a single base away; base qualities are absent.

From cysteine to phenylalanine, the CDR3 is 11 amino acids long. Only CDR3 DNA is held: 33 bases, read in frame from base 1. CDR1 MNHEY and CDR2 SMNVEV are derived from the germline V gene (reference sequence). V is reduced by 3 bases and J by 5 bases, leaving a spacing of 2 bases between them. The sample comprised PBMCs. The rearrangement combines TRBV27 with TRBJ2-1; a confident D gene designation cannot be given. The TCR comes from a woman aged 55-70 years with lung cancer. The nucleotides are TGTGCCAGCAGTTTCCACAATGAGCAGTTCTTC. It specifies CASSFHNEQFF.